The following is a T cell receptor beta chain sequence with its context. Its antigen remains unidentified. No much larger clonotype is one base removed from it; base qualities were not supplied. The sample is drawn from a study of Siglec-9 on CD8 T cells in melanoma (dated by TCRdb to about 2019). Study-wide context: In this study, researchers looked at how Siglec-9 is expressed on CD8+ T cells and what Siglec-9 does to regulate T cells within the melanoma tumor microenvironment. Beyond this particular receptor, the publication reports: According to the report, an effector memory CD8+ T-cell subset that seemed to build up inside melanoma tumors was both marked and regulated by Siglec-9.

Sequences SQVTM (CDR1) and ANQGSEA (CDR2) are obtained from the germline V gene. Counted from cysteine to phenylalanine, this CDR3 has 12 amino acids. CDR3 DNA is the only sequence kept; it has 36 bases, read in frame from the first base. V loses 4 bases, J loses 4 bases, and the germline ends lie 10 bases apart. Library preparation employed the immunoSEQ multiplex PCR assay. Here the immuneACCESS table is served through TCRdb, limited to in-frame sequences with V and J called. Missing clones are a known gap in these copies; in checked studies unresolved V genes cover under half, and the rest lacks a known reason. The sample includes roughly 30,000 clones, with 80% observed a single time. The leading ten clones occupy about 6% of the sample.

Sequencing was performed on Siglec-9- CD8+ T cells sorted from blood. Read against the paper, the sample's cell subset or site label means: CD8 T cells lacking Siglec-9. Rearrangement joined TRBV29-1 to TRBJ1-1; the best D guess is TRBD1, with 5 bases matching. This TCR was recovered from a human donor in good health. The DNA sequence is TGCAGCGTTGTGTCCGGGGGCACTGAAGCTTTCTTT. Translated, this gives CSVVSGGTEAFF.